This T cell receptor beta chain was profiled in a study of blood T cell repertoires in COVID-19. At the level of the study: Sample material is recorded as cDNA or gDNA derived from T cells, B-cell-depleted T cells, or PBMCs.

The CDR3 is 14 residues long. The germline CDR1 and CDR2 sequences are MNHNY and SVGAGI (reference sequence). The V gene lost 8 bases and the J gene lost 1 base, with 14 bases spanning the gap. TCRdb's copy holds only in-frame clones and misses some; the assay was immunoSEQ multiplex PCR. The table has some 95,000 clones, approximately 80% seen once. Sequencing was done on a sample of peripheral blood. This chain uses TRBV6-6 with TRBJ1-1; a possible D gene is TRBD1 (6 bases). The clonotype was recovered from a man aged 65 to 85 with acute or convalescent COVID-19. The CDR3: CASSKGGQNTEAFF. CDR3 nucleotides: TGTGCCAGCTCAAAGGGGGGGCAGAACACTGAAGCTTTCTTT.